These 25 T cell receptor beta chains originate from one sample sequenced in a study of beta chain features in type 1 diabetes. Points from the study as a whole: People with Type 1 diabetes carried modestly yet significantly shorter TCRB CDR3s in all four CD4+ subsets.

Sequenced material consisted of expressed TCRB transcripts (all of the isolated RNA was reverse transcribed). Repertoires were generated with immunoSEQ multiplex PCR, while TCRdb's copy carries only in-frame clones and drops some. The table shows 55,000 to 85,000 clones, with nearly 50% occurring only once. The antigens of these receptors remain unknown. The sample comprised central memory CD4+ T cells from blood. These receptors came from a man in his thirties or forties with type 1 diabetes.

The chain joins TRBV5-1 to TRBJ1-1, with 9 bases aligning to TRBD1. Trimming removed 5 bases from V and 4 bases from J; junction bases left unmatched: 3. The CDR3 extends over 13 amino acids. Per the germline V gene, CDR1 is SGHRS and CDR2 is YFSETQ. This CDR3 reads CASRQGAGTEAFF. The CDR3, as DNA: TGCGCCAGCAGACAGGGGGCTGGCACTGAAGCTTTCTTT.

The table lists this clone with a few counts. The V call is TRBV30, the J call TRBJ1-1, with D tentatively TRBD1 (6 bases). With 2 bases removed from V and 3 bases from J, the gap between germline ends came to 10 bases. Germline CDR1 GTSNPN, CDR2 SVGIG (reference sequence). The CDR3 contains 13 residues. In nucleotides, the CDR3 is TGTGCCTGGAGTCCACAGGGATACACTGAAGCTTTCTTT. It encodes CAWSPQGYTEAFF.

The genes are TRBV10-3 and TRBJ2-3; possibly TRBD1 for D (7 bases). Germline V gene data show CDR1 as ENHRY and CDR2 as SYGVKD. V lost 8 bases and J lost 0, with 15 bases in between. The CDR3 contains 15 residues. The CDR3 DNA reads as TGTGCCATCGGGACTGGACAGGCCAGCACAGATACGCAGTATTTT. This sequence encodes CAIGTGQASTDTQYF.

This CDR3 reads CASSVGTGYTDTQYF. The DNA for the CDR3 is TGTGCCAGCAGCGTCGGGACAGGGTACACAGATACGCAGTATTTT. The chain is built from TRBV9 and TRBJ2-3, with 9 bases fitting TRBD1. Looked up from germline, CDR1 is SGDLS and CDR2 is YYNGEE. Losses at the gene ends were 2 bases for V and 2 bases for J; bases not matched to a gene: 3. The CDR3 is 15 residues long.

This clone has just a few counts. The rearrangement uses TRBV6-6 and TRBJ2-7; 8 nucleotides match TRBD1. Germline lookup yields CDR1 MNHNY and CDR2 SVGAGI (reference sequence). CDR3 length: 13 amino acids. J was trimmed by 0 bases and V by 11 bases; bases with no gene match: 6. CDR3 in amino acids: CAGRQGSSYEQYF. The CDR3 DNA reads as TGTGCCGGCCGACAGGGGAGCTCCTACGAGCAGTACTTC.

This clone appeared once. The rearrangement uses TRBV6-1 and TRBJ2-3; 9 nucleotides agree with TRBD1. The ends lost 6 bases at V and 4 bases at J; junction bases unmatched: 8. The CDR3 loop spans 15 amino acids. The V gene's germline CDR1 is MNHNS and CDR2 SASEGT. In nucleotides, the CDR3 is TGTGCCAGCAGAACCGAACAGGGGGCCTCAGATACGCAGTATTTT. The encoded protein is CASRTEQGASDTQYF.

The J gene is TRBJ2-5, the V gene TRBV7-2; D is perhaps TRBD1 (6 bases). The length of the CDR3 is 14 residues. Germline CDR1 and CDR2: SGHTA and FQGNSA. V dropped 2 bases and J dropped 5 bases, with 12 bases sitting between them. The CDR3 loop is CASSLSEGDETQYF. The CDR3 region has the DNA TGTGCCAGCAGCTTATCTGAGGGGGACGAGACCCAGTACTTC.

On this clone: One junction end disagrees with the germline gene, perhaps due to a read error. V gene TRBV6-5 combines with J gene TRBJ2-3, with D possibly matching TRBD1 (5 bases). Germline values: CDR1 MNHEY, CDR2 SVGAGI. The CDR3 spans 15 residues. In nucleotides, the CDR3 is TGTGCCAGCAGCCCATACGGTACCGAGACAGCTACGCAGTATTTT. Amino acid sequence: CASSPYGTETATQYF.

This clone was recorded once. V usage is TRBV14 and J usage is TRBJ2-5; weak D call: TRBD2 (6 bases). Germline V CDR1 and CDR2: SGHDN, FVKESK. The CDR3 extends over 14 amino acids. Trimming took off 5 bases at V and 5 bases at J, with 15 bases between the two ends. This chain's CDR3 is CASSKMAGGETQYF. The CDR3 coding sequence is TGTGCCAGCAGCAAAATGGCAGGAGGGGAGACCCAGTACTTC.

The chain is built from TRBV7-9 and TRBJ1-1; D might be TRBD1 (5 bases). Germline V CDR1 and CDR2: SEHNR, FQNEAQ (reference sequence). V lost 5 bases to trimming and J lost 1 base, with 20 bases between them. This CDR3 comprises 17 residues. CDR3 sequence (DNA): TGTGCCAGCAGCCACCGCGAGGTCGGGAGGGGGAACACTGAAGCTTTCTTT. It yields the protein CASSHREVGRGNTEAFF.

This clone was seen a few times. The chain links TRBV5-1 to TRBJ2-5, with 8 nucleotides matching TRBD2. CDR1 is SGHRS, CDR2 YFSETQ, per germline. V lost 0 bases to trimming and J lost 3 bases; unmatched junction nucleotides: 7. The CDR3 has 16 residues. The CDR3 bases are TGCGCCAGCAGCTTGGAAATACTAGCGGTGAAAGAGACCCAGTACTTC. This translates into CASSLEILAVKETQYF.

This chain uses TRBV10-3 with TRBJ1-2, with 8 bases matching TRBD1. CDR1 is ENHRY and CDR2 is SYGVKD in the germline V gene. The CDR3 is made up of 14 amino acids. With V trimmed by 2 bases and J by 7 bases, 6 bases remained unmatched. CDR3 in amino acids: CAISERLDRAGYTF. Written as DNA, the CDR3 is TGTGCCATCAGTGAGAGGTTGGACAGGGCTGGCTACACCTTC.

The genes are TRBV18 and TRBJ1-4; D perhaps matches TRBD1 (5 bases). V lost 3 bases, J lost 3 bases, and 17 bases lay in between. The CDR3 loop spans 17 amino acids. Germline lookup yields CDR1 KGHSH and CDR2 LQKENI. In DNA, the CDR3 is TGTGCCAGCTCACCTGGGGCCCCCGGAGCGCCTAATGAAAAACTGTTTTTT. Protein sequence: CASSPGAPGAPNEKLFF.

This clone turned up a few times. The chain joins TRBV18 to TRBJ2-5, with 7 bases identical to TRBD1. The CDR3 has 16 amino acids. J gave up 1 base and V 3 bases, and 8 bases lay outside the gene matches. Germline V gene sequence: CDR1 KGHSH, CDR2 LQKENI. CDR3 coding DNA: TGTGCCAGCTCACCGCGACAGGGTTCCACCCAAGAGACCCAGTACTTC. Amino acid sequence: CASSPRQGSTQETQYF.

J is TRBJ1-4 and V is TRBV7-2; TRBD1 agrees at 10 bases. Per the germline V gene, CDR1 is SGHTA and CDR2 is FQGNSA. V shed 5 bases, J shed 7 bases, and the junction held 10 bases outside the gene matches. CDR3 length: 16 amino acids. The DNA for the CDR3 is TGTGCCAGCAGCCCCCGAGGGACAGGGGTGGGTGAAAAACTGTTTTTT. It specifies CASSPRGTGVGEKLFF. The whole variable domain, filled in from reference TRBV7-2 and TRBJ1-4, reads GAGVSQSPSNKVTEKGKDVELRCDPISGHTALYWYRQSLGQGLEFLIYFQGNSAPDKSGLPSDRFSAERTGGSVSTLTIQRTQQEDSAVYLCASSPRGTGVGEKLFFGSGTQLSVL.

This chain uses TRBV28 with TRBJ1-2, with TRBD1 matching over 7 bases. CDR1 is MDHEN, CDR2 SYDVKM, per germline. After removal of 4 bases from V and 7 bases from J, the junction contained 9 bases not matched to a gene. The CDR3 runs to 14 residues. This CDR3 is CASSSKTGSGGYTF. CDR3 DNA sequence: TGTGCCAGCAGTTCCAAGACAGGGAGCGGTGGCTACACCTTC.

This sequence joins TRBV6-1 and TRBJ2-3; 12 nucleotides match TRBD2. The ends lost 5 bases at V and 6 bases at J; junction bases unmatched: 3. In germline, CDR1 is MNHNS, CDR2 SASEGT. The CDR3 covers 14 residues. CDR3 nucleotide sequence: TGTGCCAGCAGTTGGACTAGCGGGGCCGATACGCAGTATTTT. Translation: CASSWTSGADTQYF.

The chain carries TRBV2 and TRBJ1-6, with unresolved D. The germline V and J ends were trimmed by 4 bases and 7 bases, with 11 bases remaining between them. The length of the CDR3 is 14 residues. The V gene's germline CDR1 is SNHLY and CDR2 FYNNEI. The chain's CDR3 is CASSGQAGNSPLHF. CDR3 nucleotide sequence: TGTGCCAGCAGTGGCCAGGCGGGGAATTCACCCCTCCACTTT.

Relative to its sample, this clone is medium-sized. This chain joins TRBV29-1 and TRBJ2-5; TRBD1 is a possible D gene (5 bases). Germline V gene data show CDR1 as SQVTM and CDR2 as ANQGSEA. Trimming cost V 4 bases and J 2 bases, with 8 bases left between them. The CDR3 sequence is 12 residues long. CDR3 loop: CSVGAGQETQYF. CDR3 DNA sequence: TGCAGCGTTGGGGCAGGGCAAGAGACCCAGTACTTC.

The count of this clone is one. V usage is TRBV11-3 and J usage is TRBJ2-5; D perhaps matches TRBD1 (6 bases). V lost 2 bases, J lost 4 bases, and 14 bases lay in between. The V gene's germline CDR1 is SGHNT and CDR2 YENEEA. The CDR3 loop spans 15 amino acids. The CDR3 protein is CASSLFSGVRETQYF. Written as DNA, the CDR3 is TGTGCCAGCAGCTTATTTTCAGGGGTGAGAGAGACCCAGTACTTC.

The chain is built from TRBV4-2 and TRBJ1-1; D perhaps matches TRBD1 (6 bases). Germline lookup yields CDR1 LGHNA and CDR2 YNFKEQ. The CDR3 has 15 residues. Trimming removed 0 bases from V and 0 bases from J, with 8 bases in between. The CDR3 region is CASSQERTVNTEAFF. As DNA, the CDR3 is TGTGCCAGCAGCCAAGAACGGACAGTGAACACTGAAGCTTTCTTT.

The chain has TRBV11-2 and TRBJ2-7; D is undetermined. Germline lookup yields CDR1 SGHAT and CDR2 FQNNGV. Trimming removed 0 bases from V and 2 bases from J, with 5 bases in between. CDR3 size: 13 residues. The DNA of the CDR3 is TGTGCCAGCAGCTTAGACAGGCCCTACGAGCAGTACTTC. It encodes CASSLDRPYEQYF. The entire variable domain, with the rest obtained from reference TRBV11-2 and TRBJ2-7, is as follows: EAGVAQSPRYKIIEKRQSVAFWCNPISGHATLYWYQQILGQGPKLLIQFQNNGVVDDSQLPKDRFSAERLKGVDSTLKIQPAKLEDSAVYLCASSLDRPYEQYFGPGTRLTVT.

The rearrangement joins TRBV5-4 to TRBJ2-1; 7 bases fit TRBD2. The CDR3 runs to 15 residues. The germline CDR1 and CDR2 sequences are SGHNT and YYREEE (reference sequence). The V segment lost 0 bases and the J segment 7 bases; nucleotides outside the gene matches: 7. The CDR3 reads CASSLVGGGKNEQFF. CDR3 in DNA: TGTGCCAGCAGCTTGGTTGGCGGGGGAAAAAATGAGCAGTTCTTC.

V gene TRBV2 combines with J gene TRBJ2-1; 11 bases agree with TRBD2. Germline values: CDR1 SNHLY, CDR2 FYNNEI. J gave up 0 bases and V 4 bases, and 2 bases lay outside the gene matches. The CDR3 consists of 16 residues. In nucleotides, the CDR3 is TGTGCCAGCAGTGTGCTAGCGGGGGGCTCCTACAATGAGCAGTTCTTC. Translated, it gives CASSVLAGGSYNEQFF.

The rearrangement joins TRBV27 to TRBJ1-2, with D maybe TRBD1 (5 bases). CDR3 size: 14 residues. From germline, CDR1 is MNHEY and CDR2 SMNVEV (reference sequence). V was cut by 2 bases and J by 4 bases, with 11 bases left in between. CDR3 in amino acids: CASSLGGEPYGYTF. CDR3 nucleotide sequence: TGTGCCAGCAGTTTAGGGGGGGAACCCTATGGCTACACCTTC.